These 32 T cell receptor beta chains were all obtained from the same sample, sequenced in a study of spatial heterogeneity in lung cancer. The time point was: blood at routine non-recurrence follow-up after resection. Whole RNA obtained from tumor, nontumor lung or frozen PBMC underwent sequencing without sorting. TCRdb used MiXCR to reprocess the 5' RACE reads, holding one entry per CDR3 protein. The table lists 45,000 to 65,000 distinct CDR3 sequences, more than 6.5% of them singletons, with roughly 35% in the top ten. The material sequenced was PBMCs, taken at follow-up. All receptors come from a female donor with early-stage non-small cell lung cancer.

This clonotype was counted ten times or more. This chain uses TRBV15 with TRBJ1-5; D not certain. Looked up from germline, CDR1 is LNHNV and CDR2 is YYDKDF (reference sequence). V lost 0 bases, J lost 4 bases, and 7 bases lay in between. The CDR3 loop spans 14 amino acids. CDR3 DNA: TGTGCCACCAGCAGAGATCGCGGGAATCAGCCCCAGCATTTT. Its protein product is CATSRDRGNQPQHF.

This clonotype was counted a few times. A read error may be the cause here, since a much bigger clone is one base away. CDR3 coding DNA: TGTGCCAGCGGTTACGGGTTTGGCACTGAAGCTTTCTTT. Protein product: CASGYGFGTEAFF. The chain couples TRBV6-2 or TRBV6-3 to TRBJ1-1; D call uncertain. The germline gives CDR1 MNHEY, CDR2 SVGEGT. The CDR3 length is 13 residues.

The chain recombines TRBV12-3 or TRBV12-4 with TRBJ2-5, with D unclear. The V and J ends lost 5 bases and 5 bases respectively, with 6 bases between them. The CDR3 consists of 11 residues. The CDR3 here is CASSLSETQYF. CDR3 sequence (DNA): TGTGCCAGCAGTCTCTCGGAGACCCAGTACTTC.

This clonotype was seen at least ten times. CDR3 residues: CASSYGPYGYTF. CDR3 nucleotide sequence: TGTGCCAGCAGTTACGGCCCCTATGGCTACACCTTC. The V call is TRBV28, the J call TRBJ1-2; D gene unclear. The germline V gene has CDR1 MDHEN and CDR2 SYDVKM. The CDR3 contains 12 residues. The V gene lost 4 bases and the J gene lost 4 bases, with 7 bases spanning the gap.

This clonotype was observed at least ten times. An end of the junction differs from the germline gene, which may be a read error. V and J are TRBV2 and TRBJ1-2; D is unresolved. The CDR3 loop spans 12 amino acids. CDR1 and CDR2 (germline): SNHLY, FYNNEI. CDR3 nucleotides: TGTGCCAGCAGTGAAGAGGCAGGTATTGGTTTCTTC. The encoded protein is CASSEEAGIGFF.

This clonotype was found many times. The chain couples TRBV7-3 to TRBJ2-5; possibly TRBD2 for D (7 bases). The V end lost 5 bases, the J end lost 4 bases, and 14 bases lay between the germline ends. The CDR3 totals 14 residues. Germline values: CDR1 SGHTA, CDR2 FQGTGA. The CDR3: CASSPQAGAETQYF. DNA of the CDR3: TGTGCCAGCAGCCCCCAGGCGGGGGCAGAGACCCAGTACTTC.

This clonotype came up many times. This chain's CDR3 is CSAERTMNTEAFF. CDR3 sequence (DNA): TGCAGCGCTGAGAGAACTATGAACACTGAAGCTTTCTTT. This chain connects TRBV29-1 to TRBJ1-1; D is ambiguous. V was shortened by 7 bases and J by 0 bases, with 12 bases between the two germline ends. The CDR3 sequence is 13 residues long. The germline gives CDR1 SQVTM, CDR2 ANQGSEA.

The sample holds many counts of this clonotype. CDR3 in amino acids: CASSDSKTGLAGVREQFF. The CDR3 DNA reads as TGTGCCAGCAGTGACTCGAAGACTGGGCTAGCGGGGGTTAGGGAGCAGTTCTTC. This chain joins TRBV6-4 and TRBJ2-1, with 10 bases identical to TRBD2. Germline-derived CDR1 and CDR2 are MRHNA and SNTAGT. The length of the CDR3 is 18 residues. V was pared by 0 bases and J by 10 bases, with 15 bases of the junction left unmatched.

The chain links TRBV25-1 to TRBJ2-3, with 8 positions matching TRBD1. Germline values: CDR1 MGHDK, CDR2 SYGVNS. The junction had 7 bases not matched to a gene; V was cut back by 8 bases and J by 6 bases. CDR3 length equals 13 residues. The CDR3 DNA sequence: TGTGCCAGCCGACAGGGGAGTTTTGATACGCAGTATTTT. Its protein is CASRQGSFDTQYF. Supplemented by reference TRBV25-1 and TRBJ2-3, the full variable domain reads EADIYQTPRYLVIGTGKKITLECSQTMGHDKMYWYQQDPGMELHLIHYSYGVNSTEKGDLSSESTVSRIRTEHFPLTLESARPSHTSQYLCASRQGSFDTQYFGPGTRLTVL.

The chain recombines TRBV24-1 with TRBJ1-2; no clear D. V lost 2 bases, J lost 9 bases, and 15 bases lay in between. There are 14 residues in the CDR3. Germline lookup yields CDR1 KGHDR and CDR2 SFDVKD. The DNA for the CDR3 is TGTGCCACCAGTGATTCCCGAAGGATTCTTAGCTACACCTTC. Amino acid sequence: CATSDSRRILSYTF.

V gene TRBV11-2 combines with J gene TRBJ2-2; a possible D gene is TRBD1 (7 bases). The CDR3 runs to 14 residues. With 11 bases removed from V and 1 base from J, the gap between germline ends came to 14 bases. The germline CDR1 and CDR2 sequences are SGHAT and FQNNGV. The CDR3 protein is CAQGGVMNTGELFF. The CDR3 nucleotides are TGTGCCCAGGGGGGCGTCATGAACACCGGGGAGCTGTTTTTT.

This clonotype was observed many times. This chain joins TRBV30 and TRBJ2-7; perhaps D is TRBD1 or TRBD2 (5 bases each). V gave up 0 bases and J gave up 6 bases, with 12 bases separating them. Germline CDR1 GTSNPN, CDR2 SVGIG (reference sequence). This CDR3 contains 13 residues. This chain's CDR3 is CAWSVRGVSEQYF. The CDR3 DNA is TGTGCCTGGAGTGTACGAGGGGTAAGCGAGCAGTACTTC.

The chain employs TRBV20-1 and TRBJ2-7; 9 nucleotides align to TRBD2. CDR3 length: 14 residues. After removal of 6 bases from V and 3 bases from J, the junction contained 9 bases not matched to a gene. Germline values: CDR1 DFQATT, CDR2 SNEGSKA (reference sequence). The CDR3 reads CSASIAGAGYEQYF. The CDR3 region has the DNA TGCAGTGCGTCGATAGCGGGGGCCGGCTACGAGCAGTACTTC.

The chain joins TRBV6-1 to TRBJ1-1; 8 nucleotides line up with TRBD1. The CDR3 runs to 12 residues. Germline lookup yields CDR1 MNHNS and CDR2 SASEGT. The trim removed 9 bases at V and 4 bases at J, leaving 4 bases unmatched. CDR3 sequence reads: CASFQGATEAFF. In nucleotides, the CDR3 is TGTGCCAGTTTCCAGGGGGCCACTGAAGCTTTCTTT.

V is TRBV7-3 and J is TRBJ2-3; TRBD1 matches at 7 bases. CDR3 size: 14 residues. V lost 4 bases and J lost 2; bases outside the gene matches: 3. Germline CDR1 is SGHTA and CDR2 is FQGTGA. The chain's CDR3 is CASSSGGFTDTQYF. The CDR3 bases are TGTGCCAGCAGCTCAGGGGGTTTCACAGATACGCAGTATTTT.

The chain carries TRBV13 and TRBJ2-4; maybe TRBD1 (5 bases). The CDR3 totals 20 residues. V was cut by 0 bases and J by 0 bases, with 21 bases left in between. Germline V gives CDR1 PRHDT, CDR2 FYEKMQ (reference sequence). CDR3 region: CASSLGWGRNTNPAKNIQYF. The CDR3 DNA reads TGTGCCAGCAGCTTAGGATGGGGCAGGAACACGAATCCAGCCAAAAACATTCAGTACTTC.

This clonotype was recorded many times. The CDR3 bases are TGTGCCACCAGGGAGGGACTAGCGACAGATACGCAGTATTTT. It encodes CATREGLATDTQYF. This chain uses TRBV15 with TRBJ2-3; 10 nucleotides match TRBD2. CDR1 and CDR2 (germline): LNHNV, YYDKDF (reference sequence). This CDR3 region has 14 residues. V shed 6 bases and J 3 bases; nucleotides not matched to a gene: 3.

This clonotype has at least ten counts. This rearrangement joins TRBV18 to TRBJ1-2, with TRBD1 as a possible D gene (6 bases). The V end lost 6 bases, the J end lost 7 bases, and 15 bases lay between the germline ends. CDR1 KGHSH and CDR2 LQKENI come from the germline V gene. The length of the CDR3 is 13 residues. The chain's CDR3 is CASSGTSTGGYTF. The CDR3 DNA reads TGTGCCAGCTCCGGGACATCCACTGGTGGCTACACCTTC.

This rearrangement joins TRBV6-2 or TRBV6-3 to TRBJ2-7; 7 bases match TRBD2. This CDR3 has 13 amino acids. Trimming took 5 bases from V and 4 from J; bases not matched to a gene: 5. The germline V gene encodes CDR1 MNHEY and CDR2 SVGEGT. The CDR3 spells CASSTGGPYEQYF. Here the CDR3 DNA reads TGTGCCAGCAGTACGGGGGGTCCTTACGAGCAGTACTTC.

The V call is TRBV29-1, the J call TRBJ2-1, with TRBD2 identical over 10 bases. V lost 7 bases, J lost 2 bases, and 8 bases stayed unmatched. Germline CDR1 reads SQVTM; CDR2 reads ANQGSEA. This CDR3 is 15 amino acids long. The CDR3 reads CSGLAGHNAYNEQFF. As DNA, the CDR3 is TGCAGCGGACTAGCGGGCCATAACGCCTACAATGAGCAGTTCTTC.

This chain connects TRBV2 to TRBJ1-1; tentatively, D is TRBD1 (6 bases). CDR1 and CDR2 from the germline V gene are SNHLY and FYNNEI. The CDR3 has 14 amino acids. V dropped 7 bases and J dropped 5 bases, with 17 bases sitting between them. In DNA form, the CDR3 reads TGTGCCAGCACCCAACAGGGTAGATTGACTGAAGCTTTCTTT. It specifies CASTQQGRLTEAFF.

There are a few counts of this clonotype. V usage is TRBV29-1 and J usage is TRBJ2-7, with 9 bases that match TRBD2. The ends lost 6 bases at V and 0 bases at J; junction bases unmatched: 6. The germline gives CDR1 SQVTM, CDR2 ANQGSEA. The CDR3 totals 14 residues. The CDR3 DNA reads as TGCAGCGTCTTTAGCGGGGGTCTCTCCTACGAGCAGTACTTC. Its translation is CSVFSGGLSYEQYF.

This clonotype has at least ten counts. The chain employs TRBV5-1 and TRBJ1-1; TRBD1 aligns across 7 bases. The CDR3 totals 16 residues. Looked up from germline, CDR1 is SGHRS and CDR2 is YFSETQ. The trim removed 0 bases at V and 1 base at J, leaving 6 bases unmatched. The CDR3 region is CASSLGTGWGNTEAFF. For the CDR3, the DNA is TGCGCCAGCAGCTTGGGGACAGGTTGGGGGAACACTGAAGCTTTCTTT.

There are a few counts of this clonotype. The chain joins TRBV20-1 to TRBJ2-7, with 10 bases that match TRBD2. Germline lookup yields CDR1 DFQATT and CDR2 SNEGSKA (reference sequence). Germline trimming cut 4 bases from V and 0 bases from J; bases unmatched to any gene: 3. CDR3 length: 14 residues. CDR3 residues: CSATGLANSYEQYF. The CDR3 DNA sequence: TGCAGTGCTACGGGACTAGCGAACTCCTACGAGCAGTACTTC.

The chain is built from TRBV19 and TRBJ2-7, with D tentatively TRBD2 (6 bases). The CDR3 covers 14 residues. Trimming took off 4 bases at V and 0 bases at J, with 10 bases between the two ends. Germline lookup yields CDR1 LNHDA and CDR2 SQIVND (reference sequence). CDR3 nucleotide sequence: TGTGCCAGTAGTAACGGGGGAGGCTCCTACGAGCAGTACTTC. This translates into CASSNGGGSYEQYF.

The gene calls are TRBV19 and TRBJ1-5; D unresolved. In germline, CDR1 is LNHDA, CDR2 SQIVND (reference sequence). V was trimmed by 5 bases and J by 0 bases, leaving 11 bases between them. The CDR3 extends over 15 amino acids. DNA of the CDR3: TGTGCCAGTAGTTTGACCAGTTATAGCAATCAGCCCCAGCATTTT. It encodes CASSLTSYSNQPQHF.

At least ten counts were recorded for this clonotype. The V and J genes are TRBV29-1 and TRBJ2-5; D gene uncertain. The CDR3 sequence is 12 residues long. Per germline, CDR1 SQVTM and CDR2 ANQGSEA. V shed 5 bases and J shed 2 bases, with 9 bases lying between them. Here the CDR3 DNA reads TGCAGCGTTCCTAGACTTCAAGAGACCCAGTACTTC. It yields the protein CSVPRLQETQYF.

This clonotype appeared many times. This rearrangement joins TRBV12-3 or TRBV12-4 to TRBJ1-6, with no clear D. CDR3 length: 12 residues. V gave up 6 bases and J gave up 11 bases, with 11 bases separating them. CDR3 residues: CASRRTGTPLHF. DNA of the CDR3: TGTGCCAGCAGAAGGACTGGGACACCCCTCCACTTT.

This clonotype has just a few counts. The chain recombines TRBV7-8 with TRBJ1-2; 8 positions match TRBD1. This CDR3 is built from 13 residues. Germline V gene lookup returns CDR1 SGHVS and CDR2 FQNEAQ. V lost 6 bases and J lost 3; bases outside the gene matches: 3. CDR3 amino acids: CASSQTGDYGYTF. In DNA form, the CDR3 reads TGTGCCAGCAGTCAGACAGGGGACTATGGCTACACCTTC.

This clonotype was found many times. This chain uses TRBV20-1 with TRBJ1-6; no reliable D call. Trimming removed 6 bases at V and 9 bases at J, with 18 bases between. The V gene's germline CDR1 is DFQATT and CDR2 SNEGSKA (reference sequence). This CDR3 is built from 14 residues. CDR3 bases: TGCAGTGCCCTCGACACCGGGTATGCTTCACCCCTCCACTTT. Amino acid sequence: CSALDTGYASPLHF.

This clonotype was recorded at least ten times. The chain combines TRBV7-9 with TRBJ2-2; maybe TRBD2 (7 bases). Deletions cut 5 bases from V and 4 bases from J, with 17 bases between. This CDR3 comprises 16 residues. CDR1 SEHNR and CDR2 FQNEAQ come from the germline V gene (reference sequence). CDR3 nucleotide sequence: TGTGCCAGCAGCCCCGCCCGAGGGGGGGGCACCGGGGAGCTGTTTTTT. It codes for CASSPARGGGTGELFF.

This clonotype was detected ten times or more. This rearrangement joins TRBV7-9 to TRBJ1-4, with a possible D match to TRBD1 (5 bases). Trimming shortened V by 6 bases and J by 5 bases, and 16 bases separated the two germline ends. The CDR3 runs 15 residues. In germline, CDR1 is SEHNR, CDR2 FQNEAQ (reference sequence). The CDR3, as DNA: TGTGCCAGCAGTCAACCGGGACTAGGAAATGAAAAACTGTTTTTT. Translated, it gives CASSQPGLGNEKLFF.